These 10 T cell receptor beta chains were all obtained from the same sample, sequenced in a study of Ad26.COV2.S vaccination and SARS-CoV-2 variants. Clones were sequenced by immunoSEQ multiplex PCR, and TCRdb holds only the in-frame ones, with some missing. The table lists roughly 330,000 clones, around 90% of them singletons. Treatment described: around 19 received Ad26.COV2.S at low or high dose, single or two shots; roughly five received placebo; per-sample allocation not given. Sampling happened 63 days after the first vaccine or placebo injection. This specimen was peripheral blood, taken in a trial of Ad26.COV2.S vaccine versus placebo. The receptors originated from a person aged 18 to 59 who received the Ad26.COV2.S COVID-19 vaccine or a placebo.

The chain uses TRBV2 and TRBJ2-6; D not certain. The germline V gene encodes CDR1 SNHLY and CDR2 FYNNEI. There are 17 residues in the CDR3. The V gene lost 10 bases and the J gene lost 8 bases, with 27 bases spanning the gap. The chain's CDR3 is CATTSRSWASLSNVLTF. As DNA, the CDR3 is TGTGCCACCACCAGTAGGAGTTGGGCCTCTTTATCCAACGTCCTGACTTTC.

This sequence joins TRBV23-1 and TRBJ1-2; D call uncertain. TRBV23-1 is noted as an ORF with a role that remains uncertain. The CDR3 sequence is 12 residues long. V was clipped by 7 bases and J by 3 bases, with 9 bases between them. Here the CDR3 reads CASMRFYYGYTF. Written as DNA, the CDR3 is TGCGCCAGCATGCGGTTCTACTATGGCTACACCTTC.

J is TRBJ1-2 and V is TRBV5-4; D is uncertain. The CDR3 length is 12 residues. The germline gives CDR1 SGHNT, CDR2 YYREEE (reference sequence). V lost 6 bases to trimming and J lost 2 bases, with 8 bases between them. Here the CDR3 reads CASMAGNYGYTF. The CDR3 coding sequence is TGTGCCAGCATGGCGGGGAACTATGGCTACACCTTC.

The chain couples TRBV7-9 to TRBJ1-2; 11 bases are shared with TRBD1. The ends lost 4 bases at V and 6 bases at J; junction bases unmatched: 7. This CDR3 is 15 amino acids long. Looked up from germline, CDR1 is SEHNR and CDR2 is FQNEAQ (reference sequence). The CDR3 region is CASSSADRGRDGYTF. As DNA, the CDR3 is TGTGCCAGCAGCTCTGCGGACAGGGGGCGCGATGGCTACACCTTC.

This rearrangement joins TRBV12-3 or TRBV12-4 to TRBJ1-6; tentative D call: TRBD1 (5 bases). V was cut by 3 bases and J by 9 bases, with 6 bases left in between. There are 12 residues in the CDR3. The CDR3 DNA sequence: TGTGCCAGCAGTTTCGGGGGTTCACCCCTCCACTTT. Its translation: CASSFGGSPLHF.

V usage is TRBV11-2 and J usage is TRBJ2-1; D might be TRBD2 (6 bases). CDR3 length equals 16 residues. The germline V and J ends were trimmed by 1 base and 0 bases, with 10 bases remaining between them. The germline gives CDR1 SGHAT, CDR2 FQNNGV. CDR3 region: CASSLGTISSYNEQFF. CDR3 sequence (DNA): TGTGCCAGCAGCTTAGGGACTATCAGCTCCTACAATGAGCAGTTCTTC.

This rearrangement joins TRBV16 to TRBJ2-4; TRBD1 is a possible D gene (6 bases). Germline V gene data show CDR1 as KGHSY and CDR2 as FQNENV. This CDR3 is 16 amino acids long. Trimming took off 1 base at V and 0 bases at J, with 10 bases between the two ends. The CDR3 loop reads CASSQWDMLAKNIQYF. In DNA, the CDR3 is TGTGCCAGCAGCCAATGGGACATGCTAGCCAAAAACATTCAGTACTTC. The full variable domain, its missing parts supplied by reference TRBV16 and TRBJ2-4, is GEEVAQTPKHLVRGEGQKAKLYCAPIKGHSYVFWYQQVLKNEFKFLISFQNENVFDETGMPKERFSAKCLPNSPCSLEIQATKLEDSAVYFCASSQWDMLAKNIQYFGAGTRLSVL.

The gene calls are TRBV19 and TRBJ1-1, with a tentative D call TRBD1 (5 bases). The CDR3 contains 12 residues. V was pared by 2 bases and J by 7 bases, with 8 bases between. CDR1 LNHDA and CDR2 SQIVND come from the germline V gene (reference sequence). CDR3 amino acids: CASSISQGEAFF. The DNA for the CDR3 is TGTGCCAGTAGTATAAGCCAGGGTGAAGCTTTCTTT.

This chain uses TRBV12-3 or TRBV12-4 with TRBJ1-1, with D possibly being TRBD1 (5 bases). This CDR3 region has 11 residues. With 7 bases removed from V and 7 bases from J, the gap between germline ends came to 10 bases. The CDR3 loop is CASNRDSEAFF. In DNA form, the CDR3 reads TGTGCCAGCAACAGAGACAGTGAAGCTTTCTTT.

J is TRBJ1-1 and V is TRBV4-1; D unclear. The CDR3 runs to 16 residues. The V and J ends lost 8 bases and 2 bases respectively, with 21 bases between them. CDR1 MGHRA and CDR2 YSYEKL come from the germline V gene. CDR3 sequence: CASSSQHLSVNTEAFF. The CDR3 DNA sequence: TGCGCCAGCTCCAGCCAGCATCTGTCAGTAAACACTGAAGCTTTCTTT.